This entry lists 29 T cell receptor beta chains sequenced from one sample in a study of blood T cell repertoires in COVID-19. Assay: immunoSEQ multiplex PCR; the TCRdb copy retains only in-frame clones and omits some. The sample lists about 140,000 clones; 88% were seen once. Sequenced sample: peripheral blood. The receptors shown here come from a human donor with COVID-19, enrolled during active disease. The donor label of this sample is uncertain.

This sequence joins TRBV29-1 and TRBJ1-1; unclear D gene. Germline V CDR1 and CDR2: SQVTM, ANQGSEA. V lost 4 bases and J lost 0, with 12 bases in between. The CDR3 runs 14 residues. The CDR3 is CSVVQFTMNTEAFF. For the CDR3, the DNA is TGCAGCGTTGTCCAGTTTACCATGAACACTGAAGCTTTCTTT.

The V and J genes are TRBV15 and TRBJ1-5; perhaps TRBD1 as D (5 bases). Germline lookup yields CDR1 LNHNV and CDR2 YYDKDF (reference sequence). This CDR3 contains 15 residues. V lost 0 bases, J lost 3 bases, and 9 bases lay in between. The CDR3 loop reads CATSRDRGVNQPQHF. DNA for the CDR3: TGTGCCACCAGCAGAGATCGGGGGGTCAATCAGCCCCAGCATTTT. Full variable domain (outside the CDR3, taken from reference TRBV15 and TRBJ1-5): DAMVIQNPRYQVTQFGKPVTLSCSQTLNHNVMYWYQQKSSQAPKLLFHYYDKDFNNEADTPDNFQSRRPNTSFCFLDIRSPGLGDTAMYLCATSRDRGVNQPQHFGDGTRLSIL.

This rearrangement joins TRBV11-3 to TRBJ2-7; a weak D match, TRBD1 (5 bases). The CDR3 runs 15 residues. Germline-derived CDR1 and CDR2 are SGHNT and YENEEA. V gave up 7 bases and J gave up 4 bases, with 20 bases separating them. The CDR3 loop reads CASTPLGALGYEQYF. The CDR3 coding sequence is TGTGCCAGCACTCCTTTAGGGGCGCTGGGGTACGAGCAGTACTTC.

The V call is TRBV7-9, the J call TRBJ1-3, with 7 positions matching TRBD1. Trimming took 3 bases from V and 8 from J; bases not matched to a gene: 7. The length of the CDR3 is 14 residues. CDR1 and CDR2 from the germline V gene are SEHNR and FQNEAQ (reference sequence). The CDR3 sequence is CASSFRTGRDTIYF. CDR3 sequence (DNA): TGTGCCAGCAGCTTTCGGACAGGTCGCGACACCATATATTTT.

The chain uses TRBV19 and TRBJ1-1, with TRBD1 identical over 10 bases. This CDR3 spans 15 amino acids. The V and J ends lost 7 bases and 7 bases, in that order; junction bases with no gene match: 12. Germline loops: CDR1 LNHDA, CDR2 SQIVND (reference sequence). The CDR3 coding sequence is TGTGCCAGTACCCGGGACAGGGGCTATGGTCGTGAAGCTTTCTTT. Its protein product is CASTRDRGYGREAFF.

V and J are TRBV2 and TRBJ1-5; TRBD1 matches at 7 bases. The germline V gene has CDR1 SNHLY and CDR2 FYNNEI. V trimming: 5 bases; J trimming: 3 bases; junction bases outside the gene matches: 4. This CDR3 has 14 amino acids. The CDR3 nucleotides are TGTGCCAGCAGTCCACAGGGGCCCAATCAGCCCCAGCATTTT. It encodes CASSPQGPNQPQHF.

This chain uses TRBV5-1 with TRBJ2-5, with D possibly TRBD1 on 5 matching bases. Trimming removed 2 bases from V and 2 bases from J, with 16 bases in between. Germline V lookup: CDR1 SGHRS, CDR2 YFSETQ. CDR3 length: 16 residues. This CDR3 is CASSFSVTALQETQYF. CDR3 nucleotides: TGCGCCAGCAGCTTCTCCGTGACAGCGCTGCAAGAGACCCAGTACTTC.

This chain links TRBV10-2 with TRBJ2-2, with 8 positions matching TRBD2. Germline assignment: CDR1 WSHSY and CDR2 SAAADI. The CDR3 totals 15 residues. Trimming at V came to 6 bases and at J to 4 bases, leaving 7 bases not matched to a gene. CDR3 protein: CASRGNGGGTGELFF. CDR3 coding DNA: TGCGCCAGCAGGGGGAACGGGGGGGGCACCGGGGAGCTGTTTTTT.

The chain links TRBV18 to TRBJ2-5; TRBD2 matches 10 bases. Germline CDR1 is KGHSH and CDR2 is LQKENI. V lost 6 bases, J lost 5 bases, and 9 bases stayed unmatched. This CDR3 has 15 residues. As DNA, the CDR3 is TGTGCCAGCTCTCCTACTAGCGGGGCCCGGGAGACCCAGTACTTC. Translated, it gives CASSPTSGARETQYF.

This chain links TRBV5-1 with TRBJ1-6; 7 nucleotides align to TRBD1. The CDR3 is 15 residues long. CDR1 is SGHRS, CDR2 YFSETQ, per germline. V lost 4 bases, J lost 9 bases, and 10 bases stayed unmatched. CDR3 amino acids: CASSVDRTLGSPLHF. CDR3 bases: TGCGCCAGCAGCGTGGACAGGACCTTGGGTTCACCCCTCCACTTT.

The chain recombines TRBV21-1 with TRBJ2-7; TRBD1 is the table's D call, not checked against the DNA. TRBV21-1 represents a pseudogene. CDR3 size: 16 residues. This CDR3 is CASSNWTGFRPFEQYF. The CDR3 DNA is TGTGCCAGCAGCAATTGGACAGGGTTTAGGCCTTTCGAGCAGTACTTC.

The chain recombines TRBV5-1 with TRBJ1-1; TRBD1 matches at 7 bases. Trimming cost V 3 bases and J 0 bases; bases outside gene matches: 5. This CDR3 is 15 amino acids long. The germline gives CDR1 SGHRS, CDR2 YFSETQ. The DNA of the CDR3 is TGCGCCAGCAGCTCCAGAGACAGGGTGAACACTGAAGCTTTCTTT. It is translated as CASSSRDRVNTEAFF.

V usage is TRBV10-2 and J usage is TRBJ2-5, with D possibly being TRBD2 (6 bases). The CDR3 has 14 amino acids. The V gene lost 7 bases and the J gene lost 5 bases, with 17 bases spanning the gap. CDR1 is WSHSY and CDR2 is SAAADI in the germline V gene. CDR3 residues: CASTARAGRETQYF. The CDR3, as DNA: TGCGCCAGCACCGCGAGGGCAGGGAGGGAGACCCAGTACTTC.

The rearrangement uses TRBV19 and TRBJ1-5; a possible D gene is TRBD1 (5 bases). Trimming took off 7 bases at V and 5 bases at J, with 18 bases between the two ends. The germline V gene encodes CDR1 LNHDA and CDR2 SQIVND (reference sequence). The CDR3 is 15 amino acids. The CDR3: CASKGVEGLHQPQHF. CDR3 DNA: TGTGCCAGTAAGGGAGTGGAGGGGTTACATCAGCCCCAGCATTTT.

This sequence joins TRBV5-1 and TRBJ1-4; maybe TRBD1 (5 bases). Trimming shortened V by 1 base and J by 4 bases, and 14 bases separated the two germline ends. The germline CDR1 and CDR2 sequences are SGHRS and YFSETQ. This CDR3 is 16 amino acids long. CDR3 nucleotide sequence: TGCGCCAGCAGCTTGATACAGGTCAGAGATAATGAAAAACTGTTTTTT. Residues: CASSLIQVRDNEKLFF. Full variable domain (outside the CDR3, taken from reference TRBV5-1 and TRBJ1-4): KAGVTQTPRYLIKTRGQQVTLSCSPISGHRSVSWYQQTPGQGLQFLFEYFSETQRNKGNFPGRFSGRQFSNSRSEMNVSTLELGDSALYLCASSLIQVRDNEKLFFGSGTQLSVL.

The V call is TRBV14, the J call TRBJ2-1, with TRBD1 as a possible D gene (5 bases). The germline gives CDR1 SGHDN, CDR2 FVKESK. V was trimmed by 1 base and J by 2 bases, leaving 9 bases between them. This CDR3 spans 15 amino acids. Here the CDR3 DNA reads TGTGCCAGCAGCCAAGCCCAGGGTGCCTACAATGAGCAGTTCTTC. Translating it yields CASSQAQGAYNEQFF.

The V gene is TRBV3-1 (or the pseudogene TRBV3-2), the J gene TRBJ1-5; D is ambiguous. The CDR3 consists of 12 residues. Germline CDR1 is LGHDT and CDR2 is YNNKEL (reference sequence). Trimming shortened V by 4 bases and J by 9 bases, and 10 bases separated the two germline ends. CDR3 protein: CASSLGRGPQHF. In DNA, the CDR3 is TGTGCCAGCAGCCTGGGCCGGGGGCCCCAGCATTTT.

The sample holds a few counts of this clone. In the same sample, other DNA sequences code for this CDR3. The chain carries TRBV5-1 and TRBJ1-1; 7 positions match TRBD1. The CDR3 runs to 14 residues. Unmatched junction bases numbered 4, after V lost 4 bases and J lost 1 base. Germline V gives CDR1 SGHRS, CDR2 YFSETQ. In DNA, the CDR3 is TGCGCCAGCAGCCCCGGACAGGCGAACACTGAAGCTTTCTTT. It yields the protein CASSPGQANTEAFF.

Regarding this clone: The sample has other DNA sequences that encode this CDR3 too. The rearrangement uses TRBV5-1 and TRBJ1-2, with 8 bases lining up with TRBD1. Unmatched junction bases numbered 2, after V lost 2 bases and J lost 8 bases. CDR3 length equals 12 residues. Germline V gene data show CDR1 as SGHRS and CDR2 as YFSETQ. The CDR3 sequence: CASSLQGDGYTF. The CDR3 DNA reads as TGCGCCAGCAGCTTACAGGGGGACGGCTACACCTTC.

This chain uses TRBV4-1 with TRBJ2-4; a weak D match, TRBD1 (6 bases). Germline V gives CDR1 MGHRA, CDR2 YSYEKL. The CDR3 spans 14 residues. V lost 4 bases and J lost 8, with 15 bases in between. CDR3 region: CASSPRAGVDIQYF. The CDR3 nucleotides are TGCGCCAGCAGCCCCCGGGCAGGGGTTGACATTCAGTACTTC.

V is TRBV19 and J is TRBJ2-5; D is ambiguous. V shed 0 bases and J shed 0 bases, with 2 bases lying between them. CDR1 and CDR2 (germline): LNHDA, SQIVND (reference sequence). This CDR3 comprises 13 residues. The CDR3 bases are TGTGCCAGTAGTATAGACTACCAAGAGACCCAGTACTTC. Its translation: CASSIDYQETQYF.

The J gene is TRBJ2-5, the V gene TRBV5-6; D possibly corresponds to TRBD1 (6 bases). CDR1 is SGHDT and CDR2 is YYEEEE in the germline V gene. V lost 4 bases and J 1 base, leaving 8 bases between the germline ends. This CDR3 comprises 13 residues. DNA for the CDR3: TGTGCCAGCAGCCGACAGGTCCAAGAGACCCAGTACTTC. The encoded protein is CASSRQVQETQYF.

This clone was detected once. Other DNA sequences from this sample encode an identical CDR3 as well. The rearrangement links TRBV6-5 to TRBJ2-7, with D perhaps matching TRBD1 (5 bases). Germline V gene sequence: CDR1 MNHEY, CDR2 SVGAGI. Between the trimmed V and J ends, which lost 0 bases and 2 bases, there was a span of 11 bases. The CDR3 has 15 amino acids. This CDR3 is CASSYSSQGTYEQYF. CDR3 sequence (DNA): TGTGCCAGCAGTTACTCCTCCCAGGGTACCTACGAGCAGTACTTC.

This clone showed up just a few times. J is TRBJ1-5 and V is TRBV6-1; D uncertain. The CDR3 runs 15 residues. Germline-derived CDR1 and CDR2 are MNHNS and SASEGT. V lost 3 bases, J lost 5 bases, and 14 bases lay in between. The CDR3 region is CASSDPGGLYQPQHF. The CDR3 DNA is TGTGCCAGCAGTGACCCCGGAGGACTTTATCAGCCCCAGCATTTT.

The gene calls are TRBV10-1 and TRBJ1-3, with TRBD1 as a possible D gene (5 bases). The CDR3 covers 14 residues. V gave up 0 bases and J gave up 8 bases, with 11 bases separating them. From germline, CDR1 is WNHNN and CDR2 SYGVQD (reference sequence). CDR3 bases: TGCGCCAGCAGTGAGTCGGGACTCGGCGACACCATATATTTT. It translates to CASSESGLGDTIYF.

J is TRBJ1-1 and V is TRBV7-9, with D perhaps matching TRBD1 (5 bases). The germline V gene encodes CDR1 SEHNR and CDR2 FQNEAQ (reference sequence). V lost 2 bases and J lost 1, with 14 bases in between. This CDR3 spans 16 amino acids. The CDR3 here is CASSLWIWGGNTEAFF. CDR3 nucleotides: TGTGCCAGCAGCTTATGGATTTGGGGCGGGAACACTGAAGCTTTCTTT. The full variable domain, completed using reference TRBV7-9 and TRBJ1-1, is DTGVSQNPRHKITKRGQNVTFRCDPISEHNRLYWYRQTLGQGPEFLTYFQNEAQLEKSRLLSDRFSAERPKGSFSTLEIQRTEQGDSAMYLCASSLWIWGGNTEAFFGQGTRLTVV.

This clone was recorded once. This sequence joins TRBV7-6 and TRBJ1-2, with 7 bases matching TRBD1. The V and J ends lost 2 bases and 4 bases, in that order; junction bases with no gene match: 7. Germline V gene lookup returns CDR1 SGHVS and CDR2 FNYEAQ. The CDR3 covers 15 residues. The chain's CDR3 is CASSLQPGQSYGYTF. For the CDR3, the DNA is TGTGCCAGCAGCTTACAACCGGGACAGAGCTATGGCTACACCTTC.

This rearrangement joins TRBV6-5 to TRBJ1-4, with 8 bases matching TRBD1. Germline-derived CDR1 and CDR2 are MNHEY and SVGAGI. After removal of 4 bases from V and 6 bases from J, the junction contained 7 bases not matched to a gene. The CDR3 contains 15 residues. CDR3 DNA: TGTGCCAGCAGTTTCGCAGGGACAGGCGATGAAAAACTGTTTTTT. Amino acid sequence: CASSFAGTGDEKLFF.

The chain carries TRBV4-2 and TRBJ1-2; 7 nucleotides line up with TRBD1. Germline V lookup: CDR1 LGHNA, CDR2 YNFKEQ. V shed 4 bases and J 2 bases; nucleotides not matched to a gene: 4. CDR3 length equals 14 residues. The CDR3 sequence is CASSLGTANYGYTF. CDR3 bases: TGTGCCAGCAGCCTCGGGACAGCGAACTATGGCTACACCTTC.